This T cell receptor (beta chain) was sequenced in a study of cytomegalovirus exposure and HLA in healthy donors. CDR1 and CDR2 from the germline V gene are ENHRY and SYGVKD. Trimming pared 8 bases from V and 6 bases from J, leaving 14 bases between. The CDR3 is 12 residues long. Researchers ran the PCR with 60 Vbeta and 13 Jbeta primers. The repertoire was sequenced with immunoSEQ multiplex PCR; TCRdb's copy has only in-frame clones and lacks some. This table has approximately 61,000 clones, around 82% appearing once. Sample: PBMCs. The TCR was taken from a man aged 18 to 30 in good health and CMV-seropositive. This chain connects TRBV10-3 to TRBJ2-7, with D perhaps matching TRBD2 (6 bases). The CDR3 nucleotides read TGTGCCATCCGATCCGGAGGGGTCGAGCAGTACTTC. It yields the protein CAIRSGGVEQYF.